This TCR beta chain was identified during a study of blood T cell repertoires in COVID-19. Details on this clone: This CDR3 is also generated by other DNA sequences in the sample.

The CDR3 consists of 14 residues. V was clipped by 3 bases and J by 5 bases; unmatched bases: 6. The germline V gene encodes CDR1 LNHDA and CDR2 SQIVND (reference sequence). Measured with immunoSEQ multiplex PCR; TCRdb has only the in-frame clones, and not every one. The sample holds fewer than 500,000 clones, roughly 88% seen once. The rearrangement joins TRBV19 to TRBJ1-2; the match to TRBD1 covers 7 bases. The sample taken for sequencing was peripheral blood. The TCR sequence derives from a woman under 40 with active or convalescent COVID-19. The CDR3 nucleotides are TGTGCCAGTAGTATTGGCCAGGGGGGATATGGCTACACCTTC. This sequence encodes CASSIGQGGYGYTF.